A single sample is the source of the 17 T cell receptor beta chains below, sequenced in a study of CD8+ T cells in alopecia areata. Extracted RNA was reverse transcribed, and the resulting cDNA served as sequencing template. Sequencing was performed with immunoSEQ multiplex PCR; in TCRdb, only in-frame clones are kept and a portion is missing. Of about 150,000 clones detected, approximately 65% appear once; the ten largest clones hold less than 40%. The sample consisted of CD8+ T cells sorted from blood. These receptors all stem from a human donor in good health.

The gene calls are TRBV25-1 and TRBJ1-1, with D perhaps TRBD1 (5 bases). The CDR3 runs to 16 residues. Per germline, CDR1 MGHDK and CDR2 SYGVNS. Trimming cost V 0 bases and J 3 bases, with 14 bases left between them. CDR3 region: CASSEYQRGIHTEAFF. The CDR3 DNA reads TGTGCCAGCAGTGAATATCAGAGGGGAATTCACACTGAAGCTTTCTTT.

J is TRBJ2-3 and V is TRBV6-5; 7 bases are a match to TRBD1. Germline trimming cut 4 bases from V and 4 bases from J; bases unmatched to any gene: 5. Germline lookup yields CDR1 MNHEY and CDR2 SVGAGI. This CDR3 is 14 amino acids long. The CDR3 sequence is CASSFGQVPDTQYF. The DNA of the CDR3 is TGTGCCAGCAGTTTCGGACAGGTACCAGATACGCAGTATTTT.

The chain uses TRBV7-8 and TRBJ2-1; 9 bases are shared with TRBD1. The CDR3 totals 14 residues. Per the germline V gene, CDR1 is SGHVS and CDR2 is FQNEAQ. The V segment lost 4 bases and the J segment 8 bases; nucleotides outside the gene matches: 6. The CDR3 here is CASSSGTGTDEQFF. The CDR3, as DNA: TGTGCCAGCAGCTCCGGGACAGGGACGGATGAGCAGTTCTTC.

A few counts support this clone. The chain carries TRBV19 and TRBJ1-5, with D unresolved. V was clipped by 3 bases and J by 3 bases, with 12 bases between them. Germline V CDR1 and CDR2: LNHDA, SQIVND (reference sequence). CDR3 size: 15 residues. CDR3 sequence reads: CASSINAANNQPQHF. CDR3 sequence (DNA): TGTGCCAGTAGTATTAACGCAGCGAACAATCAGCCCCAGCATTTT. Combining the CDR3 with reference TRBV19 and TRBJ1-5 gives the whole variable domain DGGITQSPKYLFRKEGQNVTLSCEQNLNHDAMYWYRQDPGQGLRLIYYSQIVNDFQKGDIAEGYSVSREKKESFPLTVTSAQKNPTAFYLCASSINAANNQPQHFGDGTRLSIL.

This clone was counted a few times. V usage is TRBV6-5 and J usage is TRBJ1-1, with 7 nucleotides matching TRBD1. The CDR3 consists of 13 residues. The J segment lost 3 bases and the V segment lost 6 bases, leaving 4 bases of the junction unmatched. The V gene's germline CDR1 is MNHEY and CDR2 SVGAGI. The CDR3 here is CASRPGQHTEAFF. Written as DNA, the CDR3 is TGTGCCAGCAGGCCGGGACAGCACACTGAAGCTTTCTTT.

This rearrangement joins TRBV2 to TRBJ1-2, with TRBD1 identical over 8 bases. This CDR3 has 13 residues. The ends lost 8 bases at V and 5 bases at J; junction bases unmatched: 7. CDR1 is SNHLY, CDR2 FYNNEI, per germline. The CDR3, as DNA: TGTGCCAGCCCAGGGGGCCTCGGGTATGGCTACACCTTC. Translated: CASPGGLGYGYTF.

The V call is TRBV27, the J call TRBJ2-7; 9 bases are shared with TRBD1. CDR1 MNHEY and CDR2 SMNVEV come from the germline V gene (reference sequence). The junction had 9 bases not matched to a gene; V was cut back by 6 bases and J by 3 bases. The CDR3 consists of 15 residues. CDR3 in amino acids: CASRTGQGLGYEQYF. The CDR3 nucleotides are TGTGCCAGCAGAACTGGACAGGGGCTTGGCTACGAGCAGTACTTC.

CDR3 protein: CASSWTGVMNTEAFF. The DNA for the CDR3 is TGCGCCAGCAGCTGGACAGGGGTGATGAACACTGAAGCTTTCTTT. V usage is TRBV5-1 and J usage is TRBJ1-1, with 9 bases aligning to TRBD1. The CDR3 loop spans 15 amino acids. The V gene end was trimmed by 3 bases and the J gene end by 0 bases; junction bases not matched to a gene: 3. The germline gives CDR1 SGHRS, CDR2 YFSETQ.

This clone has only a few counts. The chain is built from TRBV27 and TRBJ2-5; no reliable D call. Germline V gene lookup returns CDR1 MNHEY and CDR2 SMNVEV (reference sequence). The CDR3 is made up of 12 amino acids. V was pared by 10 bases and J by 3 bases, with 12 bases between. For the CDR3, the DNA is TGTGCCACCGAGGCTGTAAAAGAGACCCAGTACTTC. Its translation: CATEAVKETQYF.

The genes are TRBV5-6 and TRBJ2-2; D might be TRBD1 (5 bases). V gave up 3 bases and J gave up 8 bases, with 11 bases separating them. Germline-derived CDR1 and CDR2 are SGHDT and YYEEEE. The CDR3 runs 13 residues. The CDR3 spells CASSWGDSGELFF. Written as DNA, the CDR3 is TGTGCCAGCAGCTGGGGCGACTCAGGGGAGCTGTTTTTT.

V is TRBV2 and J is TRBJ1-2, with TRBD1 identical over 8 bases. Per germline, CDR1 SNHLY and CDR2 FYNNEI. The CDR3 spans 14 residues. V was pared by 10 bases and J by 8 bases, with 15 bases of the junction left unmatched. CDR3 nucleotide sequence: TGTGCCAAGCAGTCTGCAGGGGGCCTAGAAGGCTACACCTTC. It codes for CAKQSAGGLEGYTF. The whole variable domain, remainder taken from reference TRBV2 and TRBJ1-2, is EPEVTQTPSHQVTQMGQEVILRCVPISNHLYFYWYRQILGQKVEFLVSFYNNEISEKSEIFDDQFSVERPDGSNFTLKIRSTKLEDSAMYFCAKQSAGGLEGYTFGSGTRLTVV.

This clone appeared a few times. This chain joins TRBV2 and TRBJ2-4; 10 bases map to TRBD2. The trim removed 6 bases at V and 7 bases at J, leaving 9 bases unmatched. Germline V lookup: CDR1 SNHLY, CDR2 FYNNEI. CDR3 length equals 15 residues. The CDR3 bases are TGTGCCAGCAGGAAGAAGCGGGAGGGGTGGAACATTCAGTACTTC. As protein: CASRKKREGWNIQYF.

V gene TRBV5-6 combines with J gene TRBJ2-4; 13 bases align to TRBD2. CDR1 and CDR2 from the germline V gene are SGHDT and YYEEEE. V dropped 0 bases and J dropped 6; count of bases not matched to a gene: 6. The CDR3 is made up of 17 amino acids. CDR3: CASSLEGLAGVINIQYF. Written as DNA, the CDR3 is TGTGCCAGCAGCTTGGAAGGACTAGCGGGAGTGATAAACATTCAGTACTTC.

J is TRBJ1-2 and V is TRBV29-1; no clear D gene. V lost 7 bases, J lost 8 bases, and 23 bases lay in between. The CDR3 contains 14 residues. The V gene's germline CDR1 is SQVTM and CDR2 ANQGSEA. The CDR3 sequence is CSDQLDSPGGGYTF. DNA of the CDR3: TGCAGCGATCAACTTGACTCCCCGGGAGGGGGCTACACCTTC.

V gene TRBV29-1 combines with J gene TRBJ2-5; D may match TRBD1 or TRBD2 (5 bases each). The CDR3 contains 13 residues. V was shortened by 5 bases and J by 5 bases, with 15 bases between the two germline ends. CDR1 is SQVTM and CDR2 is ANQGSEA in the germline V gene. CDR3 protein: CSVTDSGWETQYF. In nucleotides, the CDR3 is TGCAGCGTTACCGACAGCGGCTGGGAGACCCAGTACTTC.

The chain couples TRBV9 to TRBJ1-3; D is uncertain. Germline CDR1 is SGDLS and CDR2 is YYNGEE. This CDR3 spans 15 amino acids. Trimming left V 3 bases short and J 0 bases short, with 10 bases between. Here the CDR3 DNA reads TGTGCCAGCAGCGCGGGCAGGATCTCTGGAAACACCATATATTTT. It codes for CASSAGRISGNTIYF.

The gene calls are TRBV27 and TRBJ1-2; TRBD1 matches 7 bases. V shed 4 bases and J 0 bases; nucleotides not matched to a gene: 2. In germline, CDR1 is MNHEY, CDR2 SMNVEV (reference sequence). The CDR3 covers 14 residues. The CDR3 region is CASSYRGANYGYTF. DNA for the CDR3: TGTGCCAGCAGTTACAGGGGAGCTAACTATGGCTACACCTTC.